The 30 T cell receptor beta chains listed next were all sequenced from one sample in a study of cytomegalovirus exposure and HLA in healthy donors. PCR employed 60 Vbeta and 13 Jbeta primers. Here immunoSEQ multiplex PCR was the method, and the copy in TCRdb shows in-frame clones only, minus some. The table has under 100,000 clones, roughly two thirds seen once. Material for sequencing was PBMCs. The receptors originated from a woman in her forties or fifties in good health and CMV-seropositive.

The chain carries TRBV19 and TRBJ2-2; maybe TRBD2 (5 bases). V was pared by 3 bases and J by 5 bases, with 16 bases between. The CDR3 has 16 amino acids. The germline CDR1 and CDR2 sequences are LNHDA and SQIVND (reference sequence). DNA of the CDR3: TGTGCCAGTAGTATGCTCGCTGGAGGAGGAACCGGGGAGCTGTTTTTT. Its translation: CASSMLAGGGTGELFF.

The J gene is TRBJ1-5, the V gene TRBV5-4; D ambiguous. Per germline, CDR1 SGHNT and CDR2 YYREEE (reference sequence). Trimming stripped 2 bases from V and 7 bases from J, with 10 bases between. The CDR3 is 13 residues long. The CDR3 nucleotides are TGTGCCAGCAGCTTAGGAGTGTCCCAGCCCCAGCATTTT. This encodes CASSLGVSQPQHF.

The rearrangement links TRBV27 to TRBJ2-7; D not resolved. Trimming stripped 0 bases from V and 2 bases from J, with 8 bases between. The germline gives CDR1 MNHEY, CDR2 SMNVEV (reference sequence). This CDR3 spans 14 amino acids. CDR3 DNA: TGTGCCAGCAGTTTATCGCGGCAGACCTACGAGCAGTACTTC. It encodes CASSLSRQTYEQYF.

V usage is TRBV6-5 and J usage is TRBJ2-7; possibly TRBD1 for D (5 bases). The CDR3 sequence is 14 residues long. The V end was cut by 2 bases, the J end by 0 bases, with 8 bases between. Looked up from germline, CDR1 is MNHEY and CDR2 is SVGAGI. In DNA form, the CDR3 reads TGTGCCAGCAGTTACCTAGGGGACTCCTACGAGCAGTACTTC. Translated: CASSYLGDSYEQYF.

V gene TRBV5-1 combines with J gene TRBJ2-5; 11 bases agree with TRBD2. The last part of the DNA fits TRBJ2-7 better; the J call may be wrong. The CDR3 length is 14 residues. Germline V CDR1 and CDR2: SGHRS, YFSETQ. The CDR3 here is CASSRTSGSYEQYF. For the CDR3, the DNA is TGCGCCAGCAGCCGGACTAGCGGGTCCTACGAGCAGTACTTC.

This clone turned up a few times. The V and J genes are TRBV30 and TRBJ1-4; D not resolved. This CDR3 is 14 amino acids long. Trimming removed 2 bases at V and 3 bases at J, with 10 bases between. The V gene's germline CDR1 is GTSNPN and CDR2 SVGIG (reference sequence). The CDR3: CAWSWAQPNEKLFF. The CDR3, as DNA: TGTGCCTGGAGTTGGGCCCAGCCTAATGAAAAACTGTTTTTT.

The chain carries TRBV11-3 and TRBJ2-3; 8 bases match TRBD2. Germline trimming cut 5 bases from V and 6 bases from J; bases unmatched to any gene: 10. The CDR3 has 15 residues. In germline, CDR1 is SGHNT, CDR2 YENEEA. CDR3 region: CASSLSGSGPDTQYF. The CDR3 DNA is TGTGCCAGCAGCCTGAGCGGGAGTGGGCCCGATACGCAGTATTTT.

The chain uses TRBV13 and TRBJ1-1, with a tentative D call TRBD1 (5 bases). Germline V gene data show CDR1 as PRHDT and CDR2 as FYEKMQ (reference sequence). Trimming left V 5 bases short and J 0 bases short, with 10 bases between. This CDR3 is 14 amino acids long. The CDR3 is CASSRGRLNTEAFF. CDR3 coding DNA: TGTGCCAGCAGCAGGGGCCGACTGAACACTGAAGCTTTCTTT.

V gene TRBV13 combines with J gene TRBJ2-7; 7 nucleotides align to TRBD1. In germline, CDR1 is PRHDT, CDR2 FYEKMQ (reference sequence). With V trimmed by 6 bases and J by 5 bases, 10 bases remained unmatched. The CDR3 is 14 residues long. The CDR3 coding sequence is TGTGCCAGCAGACGACAGGGTGCGAAGAACGAGCAGTACTTC. Amino acid sequence: CASRRQGAKNEQYF.

The table lists this clone with a few counts. The genes are TRBV30 and TRBJ2-1, with TRBD2 matching over 9 bases. CDR3 length equals 13 residues. The V gene end was trimmed by 3 bases and the J gene end by 9 bases; junction bases not matched to a gene: 6. Germline assignment: CDR1 GTSNPN and CDR2 SVGIG (reference sequence). CDR3 bases: TGTGCCTGGAGCATAGCGGGAGAGGGTGAGCAGTTCTTC. Protein sequence: CAWSIAGEGEQFF.

The rearrangement uses TRBV9 and TRBJ2-2; the match to TRBD2 covers 11 bases. Trimming took 5 bases from V and 5 from J; bases not matched to a gene: 2. This CDR3 comprises 14 residues. The germline CDR1 and CDR2 sequences are SGDLS and YYNGEE. The CDR3 protein is CASRLAGETGELFF. In DNA, the CDR3 is TGTGCCAGCAGACTAGCGGGAGAGACCGGGGAGCTGTTTTTT.

The chain joins TRBV2 to TRBJ2-7; TRBD1 aligns across 9 bases. Germline V gene data show CDR1 as SNHLY and CDR2 as FYNNEI. With V trimmed by 8 bases and J by 4 bases, 9 bases remained unmatched. The CDR3 loop spans 14 amino acids. This CDR3 is CASFRDRAVYEQYF. CDR3 in DNA: TGTGCCAGCTTCCGGGACAGGGCCGTGTACGAGCAGTACTTC. The full variable domain, completed using reference TRBV2 and TRBJ2-7, is EPEVTQTPSHQVTQMGQEVILRCVPISNHLYFYWYRQILGQKVEFLVSFYNNEISEKSEIFDDQFSVERPDGSNFTLKIRSTKLEDSAMYFCASFRDRAVYEQYFGPGTRLTVT.

This clone has a single count. The genes are TRBV30 and TRBJ1-1; no firm D call. The CDR3 is 11 residues long. V shed 3 bases and J shed 8 bases, with 10 bases lying between them. The V gene's germline CDR1 is GTSNPN and CDR2 SVGIG (reference sequence). The CDR3 DNA is TGTGCCTGGAGCCCTACGCAAGAAGCTTTCTTT. Translation: CAWSPTQEAFF.

This clone is a singleton in its sample. The chain couples TRBV28 to TRBJ2-5, with D uncertain. The CDR3 sequence is 13 residues long. Per the germline V gene, CDR1 is MDHEN and CDR2 is SYDVKM. Deletions cut 3 bases from V and 4 bases from J, with 9 bases between. In DNA, the CDR3 is TGTGCCAGCAGTTTTTTGGTAGCAGAGACCCAGTACTTC. Amino acid sequence: CASSFLVAETQYF.

This clone was seen more than once but under ten times. This chain links TRBV5-1 with TRBJ2-1, with 7 bases fitting TRBD2. The CDR3 runs to 15 residues. V shed 3 bases and J 1 base; nucleotides not matched to a gene: 4. Germline V gives CDR1 SGHRS, CDR2 YFSETQ. The CDR3 sequence: CASSSSGTSYNEQFF. DNA of the CDR3: TGCGCCAGCAGCTCCAGCGGGACGTCCTACAATGAGCAGTTCTTC.

The table lists this clone with a few counts. This chain's CDR3 is CASSAGTGVSPLHF. CDR3 sequence (DNA): TGTGCCAGCAGCGCCGGGACAGGGGTTTCACCCCTCCACTTT. The chain uses TRBV9 and TRBJ1-6, with 10 bases identical to TRBD1. CDR1 and CDR2 (germline): SGDLS, YYNGEE. The CDR3 spans 14 residues. Trimming at V came to 3 bases and at J to 9 bases, leaving 3 bases not matched to a gene.

V and J are TRBV10-3 and TRBJ1-5; possible D gene TRBD1, 5 bases. Germline V CDR1 and CDR2: ENHRY, SYGVKD. The CDR3 has 12 residues. Trimming took off 10 bases at V and 1 base at J, with 8 bases between the two ends. The CDR3 nucleotides are TGTGCCAACGGGGGGAGCAATCAGCCCCAGCATTTT. Protein sequence: CANGGSNQPQHF.

In this sample, this clone turned up a few times. The genes are TRBV11-2 and TRBJ2-1; 9 nucleotides match TRBD2. CDR1 is SGHAT and CDR2 is FQNNGV in the germline V gene. The CDR3 totals 15 residues. V lost 5 bases, J lost 4 bases, and 6 bases stayed unmatched. The DNA for the CDR3 is TGTGCCAGCAGCCCTCGGGCGGGAGGGTACAATGAGCAGTTCTTC. Protein sequence: CASSPRAGGYNEQFF.

Here the CDR3 DNA reads TGCGCCAGCAGCTCGCTGGGACTAGCGGGAGCGGGGGGGCCAGATACGCAGTATTTT. Its translation is CASSSLGLAGAGGPDTQYF. The J gene is TRBJ2-3, the V gene TRBV5-1; TRBD2 matches 14 bases. V lost 3 bases to trimming and J lost 4 bases; unmatched junction nucleotides: 13. The CDR3 covers 19 residues. Germline loops: CDR1 SGHRS, CDR2 YFSETQ.

The chain joins TRBV28 to TRBJ2-7, with D unclear. V gave up 3 bases and J gave up 1 base, with 7 bases separating them. The CDR3 loop spans 13 amino acids. Germline loops: CDR1 MDHEN, CDR2 SYDVKM. This chain's CDR3 is CASSFYGSYEQYF. CDR3 DNA sequence: TGTGCCAGCAGTTTTTACGGGTCCTACGAGCAGTACTTC.

This clone is a singleton in its sample. This chain connects TRBV6-1 to TRBJ2-3; D possibly corresponds to TRBD2 (6 bases). The germline gives CDR1 MNHNS, CDR2 SASEGT. Trimming removed 8 bases from V and 1 base from J, with 10 bases in between. The CDR3 has 13 residues. The CDR3 sequence is CASAGTGTDTQYF. The CDR3 DNA sequence: TGTGCCAGCGCGGGAACTGGCACAGATACGCAGTATTTT.

The V call is TRBV5-1, the J call TRBJ2-7, with D perhaps matching TRBD2 (6 bases). The CDR3 length is 15 residues. The germline V and J ends were trimmed by 0 bases and 6 bases, with 16 bases remaining between them. CDR1 is SGHRS and CDR2 is YFSETQ in the germline V gene. The CDR3 here is CASSLAPATSTEQYF. The CDR3 nucleotides are TGCGCCAGCAGCTTGGCCCCCGCAACTAGCACCGAGCAGTACTTC.

The chain combines TRBV19 with TRBJ1-1; no clear D. Trimming took 6 bases from V and 0 from J, leaving 8 bases between them. The CDR3 extends over 13 amino acids. Looked up from germline, CDR1 is LNHDA and CDR2 is SQIVND (reference sequence). The CDR3 region has the DNA TGTGCCAGTAGCGACACGATGAACACTGAAGCTTTCTTT. It yields the protein CASSDTMNTEAFF.

The chain carries TRBV2 and TRBJ1-1; D ambiguous. Looked up from germline, CDR1 is SNHLY and CDR2 is FYNNEI. This CDR3 is 13 amino acids long. The V end lost 6 bases, the J end lost 8 bases, and 16 bases lay between the germline ends. Here the CDR3 DNA reads TGTGCCAGCAGATTCTCTGCATCAGGAGAAGCTTTCTTT. This encodes CASRFSASGEAFF.

The V gene is TRBV7-2, the J gene TRBJ2-1; 8 positions agree with TRBD2. Germline values: CDR1 SGHTA, CDR2 FQGNSA. Germline trimming cut 3 bases from V and 6 bases from J; bases unmatched to any gene: 10. This CDR3 comprises 16 residues. CDR3 in DNA: TGTGCCAGCAGCTTTGGGTTTGCGGGAGGCGTCAATGAGCAGTTCTTC. Protein sequence: CASSFGFAGGVNEQFF.

The rearrangement links TRBV11-2 to TRBJ1-5; D uncertain. V was pared by 0 bases and J by 3 bases, with 6 bases between. This CDR3 contains 14 residues. Per the germline V gene, CDR1 is SGHAT and CDR2 is FQNNGV. The CDR3: CASSLDPYNQPQHF. The CDR3 nucleotides read TGTGCCAGCAGCTTAGACCCGTACAATCAGCCCCAGCATTTT.

The chain links TRBV19 to TRBJ2-1; 11 bases agree with TRBD2. Germline V gene sequence: CDR1 LNHDA, CDR2 SQIVND (reference sequence). The V gene end was trimmed by 5 bases and the J gene end by 4 bases; junction bases not matched to a gene: 22. The CDR3 runs to 21 residues. The CDR3 sequence is CASSLLHSARLGLAEYNEQFF. The CDR3 DNA is TGTGCCAGTAGTTTGCTCCATTCGGCCCGATTGGGACTAGCGGAGTACAATGAGCAGTTCTTC. Filled out from reference TRBV19 and TRBJ2-1, the complete variable domain reads DGGITQSPKYLFRKEGQNVTLSCEQNLNHDAMYWYRQDPGQGLRLIYYSQIVNDFQKGDIAEGYSVSREKKESFPLTVTSAQKNPTAFYLCASSLLHSARLGLAEYNEQFFGPGTRLTVL.

The rearrangement joins TRBV14 to TRBJ1-2, with a weak D call TRBD1 (5 bases). V was trimmed by 0 bases and J by 5 bases, leaving 13 bases between them. Germline CDR1 and CDR2: SGHDN and FVKESK. This CDR3 spans 15 amino acids. CDR3 nucleotides: TGTGCCAGCAGCCAAGATAGGGGCGCCCGATATGGCTACACCTTC. Its translation is CASSQDRGARYGYTF. The complete variable domain, with remaining parts taken from reference TRBV14 and TRBJ1-2, reads EAGVTQFPSHSVIEKGQTVTLRCDPISGHDNLYWYRRVMGKEIKFLLHFVKESKQDESGMPNNRFLAERTGGTYSTLKVQPAELEDSGVYFCASSQDRGARYGYTFGSGTRLTVV.

The chain is built from TRBV6-1 and TRBJ1-3; D call uncertain. Trimming shortened V by 3 bases and J by 0 bases, and 6 bases separated the two germline ends. The CDR3 runs to 14 residues. Germline CDR1 is MNHNS and CDR2 is SASEGT. The CDR3 sequence: CASSDRNSGNTIYF. The CDR3 DNA reads as TGTGCCAGCAGTGACAGGAACTCTGGAAACACCATATATTTT.

This clone was found a few times. The chain carries TRBV28 and TRBJ2-2; no reliable D call. With 8 bases removed from V and 3 bases from J, the gap between germline ends came to 10 bases. This CDR3 region has 13 residues. Germline V gene data show CDR1 as MDHEN and CDR2 as SYDVKM. This CDR3 reads CASDSRYTGELFF. DNA for the CDR3: TGTGCCAGCGACTCAAGGTACACCGGGGAGCTGTTTTTT.